Shown below are 12 T cell receptor beta chains from a single sample sequenced in a study of molecular identifiers for immune sequencing clone quantification. From the PCR reads, TCRdb called clonotypes with MiXCR, one entry per CDR3 protein. This repertoire shows about 640,000 distinct CDR3 sequences, 20% found once; its top ten account for 0.75% to 0.95%. Sequenced material: naive CD8+ T cells from blood, with Jurkat cell RNA spiked in. This sample's subset: FACS-sorted CD8+CD4-CCR7+CD45RA+ naive T cells. The receptors shown here come from a human donor in good health. Some libraries in this study had Jurkat cell RNA spiked in.

This clonotype has just one count. Just one base apart from a much larger clone, this may be a read error. The chain joins TRBV6-5 to TRBJ2-3, with TRBD1 matching over 7 bases. The assigned J gene may be wrong: the sequence end matches TRBJ1-5 better. CDR3 size: 13 residues. CDR1 MNHEY and CDR2 SVGAGI come from the germline V gene. The CDR3 region is CASSPHGTDTQHF. CDR3 DNA: TGTGCCAGCAGTCCGCATGGGACAGATACGCAGCATTTT.

This clonotype appeared a single time. The junction does not match germline at one end; this may be a read error. The genes are TRBV7-2 and TRBJ2-2; maybe TRBD2 (5 bases). Germline assignment: CDR1 SGHTA and CDR2 FQGNSA. The CDR3 is made up of 15 amino acids. CDR3: CASSLGHTNTGELLF. The CDR3 DNA is TGTGCCAGCAGCTTAGGTCACACGAACACCGGGGAGCTGTTGTTT.

This clonotype has ten or more counts. The DNA of the CDR3 is TGTGCCAGCAGTTCCGGACTAGCGGGACCACCAGGGCAGTACTTC. Its protein is CASSSGLAGPPGQYF. The V call is TRBV27, the J call TRBJ2-7, with 12 nucleotides matching TRBD2. Unmatched junction bases numbered 10, after V lost 4 bases and J lost 9 bases. The CDR3 extends over 15 amino acids. Germline-derived CDR1 and CDR2 are MNHEY and SMNVEV (reference sequence).

This chain links TRBV5-8 with TRBJ2-7, with D possibly TRBD1 on 6 matching bases. CDR1 and CDR2 from the germline V gene are SGHTS and YDEGEE. V was trimmed by 0 bases and J by 3 bases, leaving 13 bases between them. This CDR3 has 15 residues. The CDR3 DNA reads as TGTGCCAGCAGCTTGGAATCGGACAGTCTCTACGAGCAGTACTTC. Protein: CASSLESDSLYEQYF.

For this clonotype: A much larger clone sits a single nucleotide away, making a read error possible. The conserved phenylalanine or tryptophan is not found at the CDR3 terminus, so this likely reflects a read error. This rearrangement joins TRBV30 to TRBJ1-1, with TRBD1 matching over 9 bases. The V gene end was trimmed by 3 bases and the J gene end by 5 bases; junction bases not matched to a gene: 7. CDR3 length: 14 residues. Germline assignment: CDR1 GTSNPN and CDR2 SVGIG (reference sequence). The CDR3 spells CAWRGQGGRTEAFS. The CDR3 bases are TGTGCCTGGAGGGGACAGGGAGGGAGAACTGAAGCTTTCTCT.

This clonotype was found many times. The chain is built from TRBV5-8 and TRBJ1-5; no clear D gene. CDR1 SGHTS and CDR2 YDEGEE come from the germline V gene. The CDR3 is made up of 14 amino acids. Trimming took 6 bases from V and 1 from J, leaving 11 bases between them. The CDR3 region is CASIRLVSNQPQHF. In DNA, the CDR3 is TGTGCCAGCATCAGACTCGTGAGCAATCAGCCCCAGCATTTT.

V is TRBV7-6 and J is TRBJ2-1; D possibly uses TRBD1 or TRBD2 (5 bases each). The CDR3 covers 16 residues. The germline V gene encodes CDR1 SGHVS and CDR2 FNYEAQ. The ends were cut back, 5 bases at V and 8 bases at J, with 22 bases in the middle. The CDR3 spells CASSLNPGPSFDEQFF. CDR3 sequence (DNA): TGTGCCAGCAGCCTAAATCCGGGACCGTCTTTTGATGAGCAGTTCTTC. The full variable domain, with the rest looked up from reference TRBV7-6 and TRBJ2-1, is GAGVSQSPRYKVTKRGQDVALRCDPISGHVSLYWYRQALGQGPEFLTYFNYEAQQDKSGLPNDRFSAERPEGSISTLTIQRTEQRDSAMYRCASSLNPGPSFDEQFFGPGTRLTVL.

The chain couples TRBV2 to TRBJ2-2, with TRBD1 identical over 8 bases. This CDR3 contains 15 residues. Germline CDR1 and CDR2: SNHLY and FYNNEI. Trimming removed 6 bases from V and 5 bases from J; junction bases left unmatched: 8. CDR3: CASRQPDRATGELFF. In nucleotides, the CDR3 is TGTGCCAGCAGACAACCGGACAGGGCGACCGGGGAGCTGTTTTTT.

The chain employs TRBV7-7 and TRBJ2-5; D remains unclear. The germline V gene encodes CDR1 SSHAT and CDR2 FNYEAQ (reference sequence). This CDR3 comprises 13 residues. The V end lost 1 base, the J end lost 5 bases, and 8 bases lay between the germline ends. CDR3 nucleotide sequence: TGTGCCAGCAGCTTAGGGTTTTTGGAGACCCAGTACTTC. Protein sequence: CASSLGFLETQYF. The whole variable domain, remainder taken from reference TRBV7-7 and TRBJ2-5, is GAGVSQSPRYKVTKRGQDVTLRCDPISSHATLYWYQQALGQGPEFLTYFNYEAQPDKSGLPSDRFSAERPEGSISTLTIQRTEQRDSAMYRCASSLGFLETQYFGPGTRLLVL.

This clonotype showed up just a few times. No conserved phenylalanine or tryptophan is present at the end of the CDR3, so a read error is the likely explanation. The chain uses TRBV2 and TRBJ1-2; TRBD1 might be the D (6 bases). V was trimmed by 7 bases and J by 8 bases, leaving 20 bases between them. Germline values: CDR1 SNHLY, CDR2 FYNNEI. The CDR3 spans 14 residues. The CDR3 sequence is CASILIAGGRGYTL. The CDR3 bases are TGTGCCAGCATCCTTATTGCGGGGGGCCGAGGCTACACCCTC.

This clonotype has just a few counts. The chain uses TRBV5-4 and TRBJ1-2; 8 positions agree with TRBD1. The germline V gene encodes CDR1 SGHNT and CDR2 YYREEE (reference sequence). The CDR3 has 14 amino acids. J was trimmed by 4 bases and V by 3 bases; bases with no gene match: 5. The chain's CDR3 is CASSYGQGGYGYTF. Here the CDR3 DNA reads TGTGCCAGCAGCTATGGACAGGGTGGCTATGGCTACACCTTC. Drawing the rest from reference TRBV5-4 and TRBJ1-2, the complete variable domain is ETGVTQSPTHLIKTRGQQVTLRCSSQSGHNTVSWYQQALGQGPQFIFQYYREEENGRGNFPPRFSGLQFPNYSSELNVNALELDDSALYLCASSYGQGGYGYTFGSGTRLTVV.

The chain combines TRBV5-5 with TRBJ1-5; D is possibly TRBD1 (5 bases). Trimming stripped 5 bases from V and 3 bases from J, with 15 bases between. This CDR3 is built from 15 residues. Germline CDR1 SGHKS, CDR2 YYEKEE (reference sequence). CDR3 loop: CASRTVFSSNQPQHF. In DNA form, the CDR3 reads TGTGCCAGCAGGACAGTCTTCTCTTCCAATCAGCCCCAGCATTTT.